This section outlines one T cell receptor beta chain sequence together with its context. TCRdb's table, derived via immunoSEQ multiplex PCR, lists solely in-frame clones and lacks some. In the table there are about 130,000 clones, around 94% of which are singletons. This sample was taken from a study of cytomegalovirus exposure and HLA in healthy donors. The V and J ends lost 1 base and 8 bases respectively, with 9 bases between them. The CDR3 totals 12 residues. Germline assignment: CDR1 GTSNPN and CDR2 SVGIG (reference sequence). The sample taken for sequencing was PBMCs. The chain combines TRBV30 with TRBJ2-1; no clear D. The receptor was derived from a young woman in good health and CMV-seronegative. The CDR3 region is CAWSAGLHEQFF. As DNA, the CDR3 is TGTGCCTGGAGTGCCGGGTTGCATGAGCAGTTCTTC.